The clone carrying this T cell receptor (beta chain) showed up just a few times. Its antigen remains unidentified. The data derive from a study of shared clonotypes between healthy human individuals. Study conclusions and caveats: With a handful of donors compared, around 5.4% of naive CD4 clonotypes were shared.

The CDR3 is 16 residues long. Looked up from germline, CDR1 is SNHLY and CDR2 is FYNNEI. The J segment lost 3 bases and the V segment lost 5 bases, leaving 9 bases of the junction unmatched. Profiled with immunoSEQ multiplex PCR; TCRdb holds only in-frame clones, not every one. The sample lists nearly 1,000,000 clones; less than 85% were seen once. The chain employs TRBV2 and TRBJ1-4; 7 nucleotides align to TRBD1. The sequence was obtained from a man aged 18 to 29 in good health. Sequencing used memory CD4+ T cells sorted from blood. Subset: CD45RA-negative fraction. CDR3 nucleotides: TGTGCCAGCAGTTACAGGGGAAGTTTGGCTAATGAAAAACTGTTTTTT. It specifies CASSYRGSLANEKLFF.